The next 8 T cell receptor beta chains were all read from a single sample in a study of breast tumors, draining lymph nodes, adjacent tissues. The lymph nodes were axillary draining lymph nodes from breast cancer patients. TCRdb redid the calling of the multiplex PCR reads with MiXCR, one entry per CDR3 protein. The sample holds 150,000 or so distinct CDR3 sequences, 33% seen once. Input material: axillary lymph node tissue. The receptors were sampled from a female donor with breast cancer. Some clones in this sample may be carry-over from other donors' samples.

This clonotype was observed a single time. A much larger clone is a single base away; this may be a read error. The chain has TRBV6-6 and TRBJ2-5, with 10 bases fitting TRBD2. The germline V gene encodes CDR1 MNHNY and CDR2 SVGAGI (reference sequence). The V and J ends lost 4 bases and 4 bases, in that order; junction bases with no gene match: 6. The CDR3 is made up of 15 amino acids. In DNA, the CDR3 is TGTGCCAGCAGTTCTCTGTGGACTAGCGGAGAGACCCAGTACTTC. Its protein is CASSSLWTSGETQYF.

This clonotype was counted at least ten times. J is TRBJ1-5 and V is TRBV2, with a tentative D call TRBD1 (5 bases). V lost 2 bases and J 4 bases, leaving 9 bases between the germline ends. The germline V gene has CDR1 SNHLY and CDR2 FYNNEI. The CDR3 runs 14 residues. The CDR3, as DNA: TGTGCCAGCAGTGAATTCCAGGGTAATCAGCCCCAGCATTTT. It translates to CASSEFQGNQPQHF.

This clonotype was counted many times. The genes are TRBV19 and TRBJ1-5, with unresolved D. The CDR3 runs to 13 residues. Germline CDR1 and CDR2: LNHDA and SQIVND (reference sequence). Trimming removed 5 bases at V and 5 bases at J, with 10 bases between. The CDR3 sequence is CASSFGSDQPQHF. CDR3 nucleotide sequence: TGTGCCAGTAGTTTCGGATCCGATCAGCCCCAGCATTTT.

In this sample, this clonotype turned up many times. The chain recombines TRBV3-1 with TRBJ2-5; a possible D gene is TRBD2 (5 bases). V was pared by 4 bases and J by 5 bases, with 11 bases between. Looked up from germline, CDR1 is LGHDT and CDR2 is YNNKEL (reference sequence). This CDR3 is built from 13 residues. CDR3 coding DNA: TGTGCCAGCAGCCCGGGGATACGGGAGACCCAGTACTTC. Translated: CASSPGIRETQYF.

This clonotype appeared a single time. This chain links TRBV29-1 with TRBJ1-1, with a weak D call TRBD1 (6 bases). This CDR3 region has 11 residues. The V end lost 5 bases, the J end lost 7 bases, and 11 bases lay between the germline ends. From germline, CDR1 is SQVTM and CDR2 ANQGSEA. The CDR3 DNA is TGCAGCGTTATAGGGACATTTGAAGCTTTCTTT. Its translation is CSVIGTFEAFF.

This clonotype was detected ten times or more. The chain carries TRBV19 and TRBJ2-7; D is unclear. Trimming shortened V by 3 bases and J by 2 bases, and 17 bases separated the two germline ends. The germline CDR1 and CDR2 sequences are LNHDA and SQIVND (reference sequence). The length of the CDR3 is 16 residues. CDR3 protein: CASSISLWQTTYEQYF. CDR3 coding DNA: TGTGCCAGTAGTATTAGTTTGTGGCAGACGACCTACGAGCAGTACTTC.

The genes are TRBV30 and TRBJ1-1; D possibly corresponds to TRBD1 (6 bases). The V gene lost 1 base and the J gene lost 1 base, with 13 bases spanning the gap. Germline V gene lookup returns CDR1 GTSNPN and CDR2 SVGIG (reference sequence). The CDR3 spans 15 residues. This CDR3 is CAWSAPDRTNTEAFF. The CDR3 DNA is TGTGCCTGGAGTGCTCCCGACAGGACGAACACTGAAGCTTTCTTT.

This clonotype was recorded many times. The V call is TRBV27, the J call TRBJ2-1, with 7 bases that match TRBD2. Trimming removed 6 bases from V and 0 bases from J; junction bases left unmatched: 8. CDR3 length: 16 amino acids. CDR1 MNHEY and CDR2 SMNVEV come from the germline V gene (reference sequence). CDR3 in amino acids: CASRLLAASSYNEQFF. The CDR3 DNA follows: TGTGCCAGCAGATTGCTAGCGGCAAGCTCCTACAATGAGCAGTTCTTC.